This record looks at one TCR beta chain sequence and its context. Its cognate antigen is unknown. PCR was performed using 60 Vbeta and 13 Jbeta primers. This table comes from immunoSEQ multiplex PCR, and its TCRdb copy is limited to in-frame clones, with some not included. The repertoire holds around 150,000 clones, with 75% as singletons. The source of the sample is a study of cytomegalovirus exposure and HLA in healthy donors. Study-level results: Using the classifier, cytomegalovirus status was reportedly diagnosed with high specificity and sensitivity. Later analysis revealed greater clonal expansion in HLA-associated TCR beta chains than in equally common others.

The CDR3 is 15 amino acids. The V gene's germline CDR1 is LGHNA and CDR2 YSLEER. The J segment lost 6 bases and the V segment lost 0 bases, leaving 7 bases of the junction unmatched. The chain links TRBV4-3 to TRBJ2-7; TRBD2 agrees at 8 bases. This receptor was identified in a male donor in good health and CMV-seronegative. The material sequenced was PBMCs. In nucleotides, the CDR3 is TGCGCCAGCAGCCAAGATACGGGGGGGTGGGGCGAGCAGTACTTC. Its protein is CASSQDTGGWGEQYF.